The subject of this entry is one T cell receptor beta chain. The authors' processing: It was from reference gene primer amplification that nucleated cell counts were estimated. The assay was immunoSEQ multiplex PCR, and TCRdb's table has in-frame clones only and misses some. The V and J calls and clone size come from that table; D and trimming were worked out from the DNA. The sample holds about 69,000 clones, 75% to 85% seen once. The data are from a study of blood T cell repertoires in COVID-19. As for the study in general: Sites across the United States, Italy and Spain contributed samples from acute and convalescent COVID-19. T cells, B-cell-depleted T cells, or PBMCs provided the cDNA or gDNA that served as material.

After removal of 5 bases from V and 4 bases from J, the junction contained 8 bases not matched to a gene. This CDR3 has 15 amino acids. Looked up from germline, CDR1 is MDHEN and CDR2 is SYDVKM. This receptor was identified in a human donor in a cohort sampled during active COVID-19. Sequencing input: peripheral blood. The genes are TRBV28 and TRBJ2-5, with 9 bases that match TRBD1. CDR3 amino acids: CASSTTGGSGETQYF. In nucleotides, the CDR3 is TGTGCCAGCAGTACAACAGGGGGCTCGGGAGAGACCCAGTACTTC.